Shown below are 2 T cell receptor beta chains from a single sample sequenced in a study of CD8 T cells in Susac syndrome. Random hexamers were used to reverse transcribe an amount of roughly 0.5 to 1 ug RNA. Each CDR3 protein gets one entry after TCRdb re-called the immunoSEQ multiplex PCR reads with MiXCR. This table has around 280,000 distinct CDR3 sequences, roughly 94% appearing once. The material sequenced was CD4+ T cells from PBMCs. The receptors were gathered from a human donor with multiple sclerosis.

A word on this clonotype: One end of the junction is discordant with germline, which a read error may explain. The chain employs TRBV5-6 and TRBJ2-6; weak D call: TRBD2 (5 bases). The CDR3 sequence is 15 residues long. Germline V gives CDR1 SGHDT, CDR2 YYEEEE. CDR3 DNA sequence: TGTGCCAGCAGCGCAGGAACTAGTCGGTCCTCTTTGAGTTCTTTC. Translated, it gives CASSAGTSRSSLSSF.

The V gene is TRBV7-8, the J gene TRBJ2-3, with D perhaps matching TRBD1 or TRBD2 (5 bases each). V lost 5 bases, J lost 5 bases, and 23 bases lay in between. CDR3 size: 17 residues. CDR1 is SGHVS and CDR2 is FQNEAQ in the germline V gene. The CDR3 loop is CASSLGSLGPQRDTQYF. CDR3 nucleotide sequence: TGTGCCAGCAGCCTTGGGTCGTTGGGACCCCAAAGAGATACGCAGTATTTT.